What follows are 20 T cell receptor beta chains derived from one specimen sequenced in a study of response to subunit inactivated influenza vaccine. MiXCR, applied by TCRdb to the RT-PCR reads, yields one record per CDR3 protein. The sample shows over 450,000 distinct CDR3 sequences, 10% to 15% of them seen only once. Material: PBMCs from blood, obtained about 6 weeks after vaccination. The origin of the receptors is a man aged 45 to 65 who received an inactivated influenza vaccine.

This clonotype was recorded at least ten times. This chain uses TRBV29-1 with TRBJ1-2, with D unclear. V dropped 0 bases and J dropped 2 bases, with 4 bases sitting between them. Germline V gene sequence: CDR1 SQVTM, CDR2 ANQGSEA. CDR3 length: 12 residues. CDR3 amino acids: CSVEDRNYGYTF. CDR3 DNA sequence: TGCAGCGTTGAAGATAGGAACTATGGCTACACCTTC.

This clonotype has a count of ten or more. This chain connects TRBV7-9 to TRBJ1-1; no firm D call. CDR1 and CDR2 from the germline V gene are SEHNR and FQNEAQ (reference sequence). Trimming shortened V by 4 bases and J by 7 bases, and 10 bases separated the two germline ends. This CDR3 has 12 residues. CDR3 DNA sequence: TGTGCCAGCAGCTGGGCTTTAGGTGAAGCTTTCTTT. Amino acids: CASSWALGEAFF.

The genes are TRBV7-9 and TRBJ2-2; D may be TRBD2 (6 bases). Per germline, CDR1 SEHNR and CDR2 FQNEAQ (reference sequence). This CDR3 region has 14 residues. CDR3 sequence: CATRKGRFTGELFF. The CDR3 DNA reads TGTGCTACTCGGAAGGGGAGGTTTACCGGGGAGCTGTTTTTT.

The chain carries TRBV20-1 and TRBJ2-5; 11 bases match TRBD2. The germline CDR1 and CDR2 sequences are DFQATT and SNEGSKA (reference sequence). Trimming took 0 bases from V and 4 from J; bases not matched to a gene: 10. CDR3 size: 17 residues. The CDR3 loop is CSARDLYGLAGSETQYF. The DNA for the CDR3 is TGCAGTGCTAGAGATCTCTACGGACTAGCGGGTTCAGAGACCCAGTACTTC.

The chain links TRBV24-1 to TRBJ2-5, with D possibly TRBD2 on 7 matching bases. Germline V gene lookup returns CDR1 KGHDR and CDR2 SFDVKD. The CDR3 sequence is 15 residues long. V lost 4 bases and J 4 bases, leaving 15 bases between the germline ends. The CDR3 loop reads CATSDSLGGGETQYF. CDR3 DNA sequence: TGTGCCACCAGTGACTCACTAGGGGGGGGAGAGACCCAGTACTTC.

The chain carries TRBV10-3 and TRBJ2-6; unclear D gene. This CDR3 is built from 14 residues. Germline CDR1 ENHRY, CDR2 SYGVKD. The V gene lost 7 bases and the J gene lost 1 base, with 8 bases spanning the gap. The CDR3 DNA reads as TGTGCCATCACCAATACTTCTGGGGCCAACGTCCTGACTTTC. Its protein is CAITNTSGANVLTF.

This clonotype occurred many times. The CDR3: CAIRGDRVTPYEQYF. In DNA form, the CDR3 reads TGTGCCATCAGGGGGGACCGAGTAACCCCCTACGAGCAGTACTTC. The V and J genes are TRBV10-3 and TRBJ2-7, with D tentatively TRBD1 or TRBD2 (5 bases each). CDR1 is ENHRY, CDR2 SYGVKD, per germline. The CDR3 consists of 15 residues. The germline V and J ends were trimmed by 6 bases and 2 bases, with 17 bases remaining between them.

V usage is TRBV20-1 and J usage is TRBJ2-7, with 8 bases aligning to TRBD2. Per the germline V gene, CDR1 is DFQATT and CDR2 is SNEGSKA (reference sequence). The V segment lost 1 base and the J segment 10 bases; nucleotides outside the gene matches: 3. CDR3 length: 11 amino acids. Written as DNA, the CDR3 is TGCAGTGCTAGAGCTAGCGGGCCTCAGTACTTC. Its protein product is CSARASGPQYF.

This clonotype has more than one count but fewer than ten. The rearrangement uses TRBV6-4 and TRBJ2-5; possible D gene TRBD2, 6 bases. CDR3 length: 13 residues. V gave up 8 bases and J gave up 4 bases, with 14 bases separating them. CDR1 and CDR2 from the germline V gene are MRHNA and SNTAGT. The CDR3 nucleotides read TGTGCCAGCGGACTACCCGGGGCAGAGACCCAGTACTTC. This codes for CASGLPGAETQYF.

This rearrangement joins TRBV27 to TRBJ2-3, with unresolved D. The CDR3 totals 12 residues. Germline assignment: CDR1 MNHEY and CDR2 SMNVEV (reference sequence). V was shortened by 6 bases and J by 8 bases, with 12 bases between the two germline ends. The DNA of the CDR3 is TGTGCCAGCAGCAAAATAGGCAGTACGCAGTATTTT. This translates into CASSKIGSTQYF.

The J gene is TRBJ2-7, the V gene TRBV7-6; the D gene is possibly TRBD1 (5 bases). The CDR3 extends over 13 amino acids. The germline gives CDR1 SGHVS, CDR2 FNYEAQ. The germline V and J ends were trimmed by 1 base and 6 bases, with 10 bases remaining between them. CDR3: CASSLGGLAEQYF. In DNA form, the CDR3 reads TGTGCCAGCAGCTTAGGGGGCCTCGCCGAGCAGTACTTC.

Only a few counts were recorded for this clonotype. The J gene is TRBJ1-2, the V gene TRBV20-1, with D unclear. The CDR3 runs 13 residues. V was cut by 4 bases and J by 4 bases, with 13 bases left in between. Germline V gene data show CDR1 as DFQATT and CDR2 as SNEGSKA (reference sequence). The CDR3 loop is CSATPQGRYGYTF. DNA of the CDR3: TGCAGTGCTACACCACAAGGGCGCTATGGCTACACCTTC.

The sample holds a few counts of this clonotype. The chain couples TRBV27 to TRBJ2-1; 9 nucleotides align to TRBD1. This CDR3 has 17 amino acids. CDR1 and CDR2 (germline): MNHEY, SMNVEV (reference sequence). With 1 base clipped from V and 7 bases from J, the junction kept 11 bases outside the gene matches. The CDR3 coding sequence is TGTGCCAGCAGTTTATGGGGGACCGGGACAGGGTTGAATGAGCAGTTCTTC. This codes for CASSLWGTGTGLNEQFF.

This clonotype was recorded many times. The V and J genes are TRBV6-6 and TRBJ2-1; the D is unclear. The V gene lost 8 bases and the J gene lost 6 bases, with 5 bases spanning the gap. CDR1 and CDR2 (germline): MNHNY, SVGAGI (reference sequence). This CDR3 is 10 amino acids long. The CDR3 sequence: CASGFNEQFF. The CDR3 DNA sequence: TGTGCCAGCGGGTTCAATGAGCAGTTCTTC.

This clonotype was found once. V is TRBV7-2 and J is TRBJ2-3, with 10 nucleotides matching TRBD2. This CDR3 has 16 residues. Unmatched junction bases numbered 7, after V lost 5 bases and J lost 2 bases. Germline V gene sequence: CDR1 SGHTA, CDR2 FQGNSA. The CDR3 loop is CASSRRLAGYTDTQYF. For the CDR3, the DNA is TGTGCCAGCAGCCGACGACTAGCGGGCTACACAGATACGCAGTATTTT. Based on the CDR3 plus reference TRBV7-2 and TRBJ2-3, the full variable domain is GAGVSQSPSNKVTEKGKDVELRCDPISGHTALYWYRQSLGQGLEFLIYFQGNSAPDKSGLPSDRFSAERTGGSVSTLTIQRTQQEDSAVYLCASSRRLAGYTDTQYFGPGTRLTVL.

This clonotype showed up just a few times. The V gene is TRBV28, the J gene TRBJ2-1, with 12 bases matching TRBD2. CDR3 length equals 14 residues. Trimming cost V 4 bases and J 9 bases; bases outside gene matches: 4. The germline CDR1 and CDR2 sequences are MDHEN and SYDVKM. The CDR3, as DNA: TGTGCCAGCAGTTCTAGCGGGAGGGGGGGTGAGCAGTTCTTC. It is translated as CASSSSGRGGEQFF.

Concerning this clonotype: The junction shows a germline mismatch at one end, possibly a read error. The chain couples TRBV12-3 or TRBV12-4 to TRBJ1-2, with D unresolved. This CDR3 is built from 13 residues. CDR3 amino acids: CTSSPDGTYGYTF. CDR3 sequence (DNA): TGTACCAGCAGTCCCGACGGAACCTATGGCTACACCTTC.

This clonotype was detected only a few times. The V and J genes are TRBV6-5 and TRBJ2-7; D might be TRBD1 or TRBD2, each matching 5 bases. The CDR3 loop spans 10 amino acids. Germline CDR1 and CDR2: MNHEY and SVGAGI. V lost 10 bases and J lost 5, with 9 bases in between. The chain's CDR3 is CATGTNEQYF. CDR3 DNA sequence: TGTGCCACCGGGACCAACGAGCAGTACTTC.

This clonotype was recorded at least ten times. The chain recombines TRBV7-6 with TRBJ2-5; D is possibly TRBD1 (6 bases). CDR3 size: 15 residues. V gave up 3 bases and J gave up 1 base, with 12 bases separating them. Germline V gene lookup returns CDR1 SGHVS and CDR2 FNYEAQ. The CDR3 region is CASSFIQGPQETQYF. The CDR3 region has the DNA TGTGCCAGCAGCTTTATACAGGGTCCCCAAGAGACCCAGTACTTC.

This chain connects TRBV20-1 to TRBJ1-1, with a possible D match to TRBD1 (6 bases). From germline, CDR1 is DFQATT and CDR2 SNEGSKA (reference sequence). V was trimmed by 3 bases and J by 9 bases, leaving 11 bases between them. The length of the CDR3 is 11 residues. CDR3 sequence: CSASGGQQAFF. The CDR3 DNA follows: TGCAGTGCTAGTGGCGGACAGCAAGCTTTCTTT.